This TCR beta chain was identified in a study of blood T cell repertoires in COVID-19. Authors' processing steps: Amplification from reference gene primers served as the basis for estimated nucleated cell counts. TCRdb's table, derived via immunoSEQ multiplex PCR, lists solely in-frame clones and lacks some. The V and J calls and the clone size are those of that table, but D and trimming were determined from the DNA. The sample shows about 55,000 clones, over 75% of them seen only once. The CDR3 loop spans 17 amino acids. Looked up from germline, CDR1 is LNHDA and CDR2 is SQIVND (reference sequence). V lost 6 bases, J lost 3 bases, and 12 bases stayed unmatched.

Sequenced sample: peripheral blood. The clonotype comes from a human donor with active COVID-19. The donor label of this sample is uncertain. The rearrangement links TRBV19 to TRBJ2-3; 10 nucleotides align to TRBD1. CDR3 residues: CASRSHGTGEETDTQYF. CDR3 coding DNA: TGTGCCAGTAGAAGCCACGGGACAGGGGAAGAAACAGATACGCAGTATTTT.